One T cell receptor beta chain is described in this entry. This sample was included in a study of OX40 agonist ivuxolimab in advanced cancers. Profiled with immunoSEQ multiplex PCR; TCRdb holds only in-frame clones, not every one. The sample records over 60,000 clones, approximately 86% being singletons. The CDR3 extends over 14 amino acids. Trimming removed 2 bases from V and 2 bases from J, with 10 bases in between. CDR1 and CDR2 (germline): MNHEY, SVGAGI. The sequencing used CD4+ or CD8+ T cells sorted from blood, collected in a trial of the OX40 agonist ivuxolimab. J is TRBJ2-7 and V is TRBV6-5; D uncertain. The clonotype originates from an adult with an advanced solid tumor such as melanoma, head and neck, liver or kidney cancer. CDR3 nucleotide sequence: TGTGCCAGCAGTTACGATGGCAGGACCTACGAGCAGTACTTC. Translation: CASSYDGRTYEQYF.